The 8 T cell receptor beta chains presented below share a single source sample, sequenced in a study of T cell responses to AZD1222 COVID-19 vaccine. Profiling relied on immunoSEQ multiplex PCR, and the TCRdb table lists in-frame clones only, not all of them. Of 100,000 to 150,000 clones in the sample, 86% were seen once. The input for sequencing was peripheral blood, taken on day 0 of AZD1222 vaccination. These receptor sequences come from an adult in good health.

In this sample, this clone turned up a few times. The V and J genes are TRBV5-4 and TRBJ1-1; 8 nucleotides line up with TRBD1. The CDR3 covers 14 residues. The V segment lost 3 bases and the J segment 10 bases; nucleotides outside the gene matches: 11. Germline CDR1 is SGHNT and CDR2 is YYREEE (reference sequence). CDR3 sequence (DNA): TGTGCCAGCAGCTCGACAGGGGAAGGGCCGAGAGCTTTCTTT. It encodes CASSSTGEGPRAFF.

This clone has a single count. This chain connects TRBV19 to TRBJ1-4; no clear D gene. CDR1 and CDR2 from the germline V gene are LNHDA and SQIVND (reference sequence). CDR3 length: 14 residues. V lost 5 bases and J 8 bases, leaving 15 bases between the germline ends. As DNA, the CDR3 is TGTGCCAGTAGTTGGACGGTCCAAGGGGAAAAACTGTTTTTT. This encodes CASSWTVQGEKLFF.

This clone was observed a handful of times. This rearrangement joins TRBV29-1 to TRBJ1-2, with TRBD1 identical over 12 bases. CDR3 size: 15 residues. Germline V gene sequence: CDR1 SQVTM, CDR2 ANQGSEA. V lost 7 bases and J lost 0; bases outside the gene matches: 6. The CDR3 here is CSAAGTGGSNYGYTF. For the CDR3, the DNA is TGCAGCGCCGCCGGGACAGGGGGCTCTAACTATGGCTACACCTTC. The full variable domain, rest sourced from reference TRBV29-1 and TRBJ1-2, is SAVISQKPSRDICQRGTSLTIQCQVDSQVTMMFWYRQQPGQSLTLIATANQGSEATYESGFVIDKFPISRPNLTFSTLTVSNMSPEDSSIYLCSAAGTGGSNYGYTFGSGTRLTVV.

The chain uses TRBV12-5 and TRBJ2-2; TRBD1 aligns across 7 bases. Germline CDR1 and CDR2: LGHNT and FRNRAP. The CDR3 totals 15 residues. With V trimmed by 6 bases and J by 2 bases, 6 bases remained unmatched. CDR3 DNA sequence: TGTGCTAGTGGCCGACAGGGAAGTAACACCGGGGAGCTGTTTTTT. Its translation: CASGRQGSNTGELFF.

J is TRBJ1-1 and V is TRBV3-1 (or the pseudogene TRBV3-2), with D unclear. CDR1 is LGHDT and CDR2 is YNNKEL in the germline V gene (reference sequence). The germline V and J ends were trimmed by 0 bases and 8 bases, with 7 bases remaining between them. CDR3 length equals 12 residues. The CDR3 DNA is TGTGCCAGCAGCCAAGATGTCAGAGAAGCTTTCTTT. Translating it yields CASSQDVREAFF.

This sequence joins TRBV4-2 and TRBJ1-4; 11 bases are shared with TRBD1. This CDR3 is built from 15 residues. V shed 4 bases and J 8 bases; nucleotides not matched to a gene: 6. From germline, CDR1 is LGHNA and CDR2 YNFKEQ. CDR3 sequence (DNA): TGTGCCAGCAGCCCGGCAGGGACAGGGGGGGAAAAACTGTTTTTT. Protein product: CASSPAGTGGEKLFF.

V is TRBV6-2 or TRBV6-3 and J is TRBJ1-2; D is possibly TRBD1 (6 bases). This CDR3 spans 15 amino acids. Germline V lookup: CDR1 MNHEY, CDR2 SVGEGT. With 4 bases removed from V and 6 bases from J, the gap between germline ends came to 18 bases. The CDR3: CASSSPGGRGDGYTF. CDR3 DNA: TGTGCCAGCAGTTCGCCCGGGGGGCGTGGAGATGGCTACACCTTC.

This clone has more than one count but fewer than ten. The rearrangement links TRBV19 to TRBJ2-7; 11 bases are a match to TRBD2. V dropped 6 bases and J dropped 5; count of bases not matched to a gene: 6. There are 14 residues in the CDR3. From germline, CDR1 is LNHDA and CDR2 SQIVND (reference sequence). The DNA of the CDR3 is TGTGCCAGTAGCCTACTAGCGGGGGAAAACGAGCAGTACTTC. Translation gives CASSLLAGENEQYF.